These 29 T cell receptor beta chains share one sample of origin, sequenced in a study of tissue T cells after allogeneic stem cell transplantation. Sequencing used immunoSEQ multiplex PCR; TCRdb keeps in-frame clones, though not all of them. In the table there are 9,500 to 15,000 clones, approximately 70% of which are singletons. Sequencing used tissue from the right colon, obtained at autopsy. These receptors were taken from a woman aged 18 to 55 with breast cancer.

The J gene is TRBJ2-1, the V gene TRBV6-1; D might be TRBD2 (5 bases). This CDR3 has 17 residues. V gave up 1 base and J gave up 0 bases, with 13 bases separating them. From germline, CDR1 is MNHNS and CDR2 SASEGT. The DNA of the CDR3 is TGTGCCAGCAGTGAAGGAGGAGCGGAGATCTCCTACAATGAGCAGTTCTTC. Translation gives CASSEGGAEISYNEQFF.

V gene TRBV13 combines with J gene TRBJ2-7; 9 nucleotides match TRBD2. CDR1 and CDR2 from the germline V gene are PRHDT and FYEKMQ (reference sequence). Losses at the gene ends were 0 bases for V and 5 bases for J; bases not matched to a gene: 8. This CDR3 is built from 16 residues. CDR3 DNA sequence: TGTGCCAGCAGCTTAGGGATCGGCGGGAGGGTCAACGAGCAGTACTTC. It is translated as CASSLGIGGRVNEQYF.

The rearrangement links TRBV5-1 to TRBJ2-5, with a tentative D call TRBD2 (6 bases). Germline V lookup: CDR1 SGHRS, CDR2 YFSETQ. The CDR3 runs 14 residues. V was clipped by 4 bases and J by 1 base, with 11 bases between them. The CDR3 is CASSTGLPQETQYF. DNA of the CDR3: TGCGCCAGCAGCACGGGACTTCCCCAAGAGACCCAGTACTTC.

The DNA for the CDR3 is TGTGCCAGTAAGCTCGGGGGGGACAATTCACCCCTCCACTTT. Translation: CASKLGGDNSPLHF. The rearrangement joins TRBV19 to TRBJ1-6; a weak D match, TRBD1 (5 bases). The CDR3 consists of 14 residues. Germline V gene lookup returns CDR1 LNHDA and CDR2 SQIVND (reference sequence). Deletions cut 7 bases from V and 7 bases from J, with 14 bases between.

The V call is TRBV4-2, the J call TRBJ2-3; 13 bases agree with TRBD2. V lost 0 bases, J lost 1 base, and 10 bases stayed unmatched. The CDR3 totals 20 residues. Germline CDR1 LGHNA, CDR2 YNFKEQ. CDR3 bases: TGTGCCAGCAGCCAAGAACTAGCGGGAGGGCCAACGACTCGCACAGATACGCAGTATTTT. It is translated as CASSQELAGGPTTRTDTQYF.

The gene calls are TRBV20-1 and TRBJ2-1; unclear D gene. CDR3 length equals 11 residues. Trimming left V 6 bases short and J 12 bases short, with 15 bases between. From germline, CDR1 is DFQATT and CDR2 SNEGSKA (reference sequence). The CDR3 reads CSATRADRQFF. The DNA for the CDR3 is TGCAGTGCCACCCGAGCAGATCGGCAGTTCTTC.

The rearrangement uses TRBV7-9 and TRBJ2-3; 10 nucleotides match TRBD2. Germline V gene data show CDR1 as SEHNR and CDR2 as FQNEAQ (reference sequence). The CDR3 contains 14 residues. V lost 5 bases and J lost 8; bases outside the gene matches: 7. In DNA, the CDR3 is TGTGCCAGCAGCCCACTAGCGGGGTGGGGTACGCAGTATTTT. Its translation: CASSPLAGWGTQYF.

The V gene is TRBV28, the J gene TRBJ1-2; D ambiguous. Germline V CDR1 and CDR2: MDHEN, SYDVKM. The germline V and J ends were trimmed by 8 bases and 5 bases, with 18 bases remaining between them. The CDR3 spans 14 residues. CDR3 sequence (DNA): TGTGCCAGCTGCGACAAAGGAGTATGGTATGGCTACACCTTC. It is translated as CASCDKGVWYGYTF.

The chain links TRBV6-4 to TRBJ1-1; D is undetermined. CDR1 MRHNA and CDR2 SNTAGT come from the germline V gene. The CDR3 covers 14 residues. V lost 10 bases and J 3 bases, leaving 18 bases between the germline ends. CDR3 loop: CAMVLGDRHTEAFF. The CDR3 bases are TGTGCCATGGTATTGGGTGATCGTCACACTGAAGCTTTCTTT.

This chain connects TRBV5-1 to TRBJ1-2, with a possible D match to TRBD1 (5 bases). The CDR3 has 14 residues. The V and J ends lost 2 bases and 5 bases respectively, with 13 bases between them. Germline CDR1 is SGHRS and CDR2 is YFSETQ. The CDR3 here is CASSLGTLQYGYTF. The CDR3 DNA sequence: TGCGCCAGCAGCTTAGGGACGCTCCAATATGGCTACACCTTC.

V usage is TRBV9 and J usage is TRBJ2-1, with 8 bases fitting TRBD2. J gave up 9 bases and V 0 bases, and 8 bases lay outside the gene matches. The germline V gene has CDR1 SGDLS and CDR2 YYNGEE. CDR3 length: 15 amino acids. As DNA, the CDR3 is TGTGCCAGCAGCGTAGAAGCGGGGGTAGTGGTTGAGCAGTTCTTC. Its protein is CASSVEAGVVVEQFF.

The chain combines TRBV5-4 with TRBJ2-7; TRBD2 matches 9 bases. Looked up from germline, CDR1 is SGHNT and CDR2 is YYREEE (reference sequence). This CDR3 has 15 residues. The junction had 7 bases not matched to a gene; V was cut back by 0 bases and J by 6 bases. CDR3 bases: TGTGCCAGCAGCTTGGCCGCGGGGGGGCTGCGCGAGCAGTACTTC. Encoded protein: CASSLAAGGLREQYF.

V and J are TRBV7-2 and TRBJ2-7; 9 bases line up with TRBD2. Germline-derived CDR1 and CDR2 are SGHTA and FQGNSA. The trim removed 4 bases at V and 4 bases at J, leaving 8 bases unmatched. The CDR3 consists of 15 residues. CDR3 nucleotides: TGTGCCAGCAGCTCTGGGGGACTAGCCATTTACGAGCAGTACTTC. Translation gives CASSSGGLAIYEQYF.

CDR3 loop: CASSPSTGINQPQHF. In DNA form, the CDR3 reads TGTGCCAGCAGCCCATCGACAGGGATCAATCAGCCCCAGCATTTT. V is TRBV4-2 and J is TRBJ1-5, with 7 nucleotides matching TRBD1. The CDR3 is made up of 15 amino acids. Germline V lookup: CDR1 LGHNA, CDR2 YNFKEQ. Unmatched junction bases numbered 6, after V lost 4 bases and J lost 3 bases.

V is TRBV11-2 and J is TRBJ2-5; D ambiguous. The CDR3 sequence is 15 residues long. The germline V gene encodes CDR1 SGHAT and CDR2 FQNNGV. Deletions cut 3 bases from V and 5 bases from J, with 16 bases between. CDR3 DNA: TGTGCCAGCAGCTTGTCTGCAATCGAAGGGGAGACCCAGTACTTC. It specifies CASSLSAIEGETQYF.

The V and J genes are TRBV6-2 or TRBV6-3 and TRBJ2-4; D unclear. Looked up from germline, CDR1 is MNHEY and CDR2 is SVGEGT. The CDR3 sequence is 17 residues long. Trimming took off 5 bases at V and 0 bases at J, with 17 bases between the two ends. The CDR3 protein is CASSPRFDQLAKNIQYF. The CDR3 coding sequence is TGTGCCAGCAGTCCGAGATTTGACCAGCTAGCCAAAAACATTCAGTACTTC.

The chain carries TRBV4-3 and TRBJ2-7; 7 bases line up with TRBD2. This CDR3 is built from 15 residues. Germline V gene lookup returns CDR1 LGHNA and CDR2 YSLEER. Losses at the gene ends were 1 base for V and 6 bases for J; bases not matched to a gene: 9. The CDR3 DNA reads as TGCGCCAGCAGCCAAGGGGGCAACGGCGGGGGCGAGCAGTACTTC. Its protein is CASSQGGNGGGEQYF.

This clone has only one observation. The chain couples TRBV4-2 to TRBJ2-5; D tentatively reads TRBD1 or TRBD2 (6 bases each). Trimming removed 4 bases from V and 5 bases from J, with 32 bases in between. Germline V gene sequence: CDR1 LGHNA, CDR2 YNFKEQ. This CDR3 region has 20 residues. The CDR3 sequence: CASSPRGGRSSPRAGETQYF. Here the CDR3 DNA reads TGTGCCAGCAGCCCCCGAGGGGGGAGATCTAGCCCCCGCGCGGGGGAGACCCAGTACTTC.

This rearrangement joins TRBV9 to TRBJ2-2, with D tentatively TRBD1 (6 bases). V shed 7 bases and J shed 0 bases, with 13 bases lying between them. Germline V CDR1 and CDR2: SGDLS, YYNGEE. CDR3 length equals 15 residues. CDR3 sequence: CASHVGASNTGELFF. The CDR3 coding sequence is TGTGCCAGCCACGTGGGGGCATCGAACACCGGGGAGCTGTTTTTT.

With respect to this clone: The sample contains more than one DNA sequence encoding this CDR3. The chain carries TRBV10-3 and TRBJ1-1, with TRBD1 matching 7 bases. The CDR3 runs to 15 residues. CDR1 ENHRY and CDR2 SYGVKD come from the germline V gene. Trimming took 2 bases from V and 3 from J; bases not matched to a gene: 6. The CDR3 sequence: CAISEDRVSDTEAFF. In DNA form, the CDR3 reads TGTGCCATCAGTGAGGACAGGGTATCGGACACTGAAGCTTTCTTT.

There are a few counts of this clone. V is TRBV9 and J is TRBJ2-7; 7 bases agree with TRBD1. V trimming: 4 bases; J trimming: 0 bases; junction bases outside the gene matches: 7. This CDR3 comprises 15 residues. Germline lookup yields CDR1 SGDLS and CDR2 YYNGEE. As DNA, the CDR3 is TGTGCCAGCAGCCCGAGGGACAGTAGCTCCTACGAGCAGTACTTC. Translated: CASSPRDSSSYEQYF.

This clone was found a few times. J is TRBJ1-2 and V is TRBV6-5; TRBD1 is a possible D gene (5 bases). From germline, CDR1 is MNHEY and CDR2 SVGAGI. The V end lost 2 bases, the J end lost 4 bases, and 11 bases lay between the germline ends. CDR3 length equals 14 residues. In DNA form, the CDR3 reads TGTGCCAGCAGTTACGGGCAGGGTGGCTATGGCTACACCTTC. Encoded protein: CASSYGQGGYGYTF.

This clone turned up a few times. For the CDR3, the DNA is TGTGCCAGCAGTTACGGTAGCGGGGGTACCTACAATGAGCAGTTCTTC. It encodes CASSYGSGGTYNEQFF. The V call is TRBV6-2 or TRBV6-3, the J call TRBJ2-1, with 9 bases identical to TRBD2. The CDR3 has 16 residues. With V trimmed by 2 bases and J by 2 bases, 4 bases remained unmatched. Germline V CDR1 and CDR2: MNHEY, SVGEGT.

The chain combines TRBV12-1 with TRBJ2-6; the DNA was not compared with TRBD1, the D call given in the table. TRBV12-1 is tagged as a pseudogene. This CDR3 contains 21 residues. CDR3 DNA sequence: TGTGCCAGCAGCCGGATTATCCCCCCTGGGACAGTACACTCTGGGGCCAACGTCCTGACTTTC. Translating gives CASSRIIPPGTVHSGANVLTF.

The chain carries TRBV11-1 and TRBJ2-5, with TRBD2 matching 10 bases. V was pared by 4 bases and J by 3 bases, with 5 bases of the junction left unmatched. Germline CDR1 is SGHAT and CDR2 is FQDESV (reference sequence). The CDR3 is 15 amino acids. The CDR3 protein is CASSSRGLAEETQYF. The CDR3, as DNA: TGTGCCAGCAGCTCACGTGGACTAGCGGAAGAGACCCAGTACTTC.

This rearrangement joins TRBV19 to TRBJ1-4; TRBD1 matches 9 bases. This CDR3 region has 12 residues. With V trimmed by 8 bases and J by 10 bases, 5 bases remained unmatched. Germline V lookup: CDR1 LNHDA, CDR2 SQIVND (reference sequence). The CDR3 protein is CASLTGGGKLFF. CDR3 bases: TGTGCCAGTCTTACAGGGGGCGGAAAACTGTTTTTT.

The gene calls are TRBV29-1 and TRBJ2-7; TRBD1 agrees at 11 bases. V lost 6 bases to trimming and J lost 6 bases; unmatched junction nucleotides: 4. Germline V gene sequence: CDR1 SQVTM, CDR2 ANQGSEA. This CDR3 is 12 amino acids long. CDR3 in DNA: TGCAGCGTGGGGGGACAGGGGGTCGAGCAGTACTTC. Translation: CSVGGQGVEQYF.

This chain links TRBV18 with TRBJ2-1; a weak D match, TRBD1 (6 bases). Germline CDR1 is KGHSH and CDR2 is LQKENI. Trimming shortened V by 3 bases and J by 5 bases, and 8 bases separated the two germline ends. CDR3 length: 13 amino acids. The CDR3 loop reads CASSPDSDNEQFF. The CDR3 bases are TGTGCCAGCTCACCGGACAGCGACAATGAGCAGTTCTTC. The full variable domain, in which reference TRBV18 and TRBJ2-1 provide the parts outside the CDR3, is NAGVMQNPRHLVRRRGQEARLRCSPMKGHSHVYWYRQLPEEGLKFMVYLQKENIIDESGMPKERFSAEFPKEGPSILRIQQVVRGDSAAYFCASSPDSDNEQFFGPGTRLTVL.

This clone was seen only a few times. The chain links TRBV6-5 to TRBJ2-5; the match to TRBD2 covers 9 bases. Germline V gives CDR1 MNHEY, CDR2 SVGAGI. The trim removed 7 bases at V and 4 bases at J, leaving 7 bases unmatched. CDR3 length: 14 amino acids. The CDR3 bases are TGTGCCAGCACTGGCGGGGGGGCCTCAGAGACCCAGTACTTC. Encoded protein: CASTGGGASETQYF.